Each of the 7 T cell receptor beta chains below was sequenced from the same sample in a study of type 1 and type 2 diabetes patients. PCR was run on genomic DNA. A primer set of 30 forward and 13 reverse primers amplified the CDR3. One entry per CDR3 protein, called by TCRdb with MiXCR from the multiplex PCR reads. The repertoire includes fewer than 350,000 distinct CDR3 sequences, roughly 44% of them detected once, and about an eighth sits in the top ten. The sequenced sample consisted of peripheral blood mononuclear cells (PBMCs). All receptors come from a man younger than 35 with type 2 diabetes.

This clonotype was counted a few times. The chain joins TRBV7-2 to TRBJ1-3; D gene unclear. Per the germline V gene, CDR1 is SGHTA and CDR2 is FQGNSA. Trimming took off 4 bases at V and 0 bases at J, with 19 bases between the two ends. The CDR3 contains 18 residues. The CDR3 loop reads CASSYYFQFGLSGNTIYF. The DNA for the CDR3 is TGTGCCAGCAGCTACTACTTCCAATTCGGTCTCTCTGGAAACACCATATATTTT.

This clonotype was recorded a few times. This chain links TRBV29-1 with TRBJ1-1; D uncertain. This CDR3 has 13 residues. V lost 6 bases and J 7 bases, leaving 18 bases between the germline ends. Germline V lookup: CDR1 SQVTM, CDR2 ANQGSEA. The CDR3 reads CSVRAGPTLEAFF. The CDR3 coding sequence is TGCAGCGTGAGGGCCGGGCCGACGCTTGAAGCTTTCTTT. The variable domain in full, with the rest retrieved from reference TRBV29-1 and TRBJ1-1, is SAVISQKPSRDICQRGTSLTIQCQVDSQVTMMFWYRQQPGQSLTLIATANQGSEATYESGFVIDKFPISRPNLTFSTLTVSNMSPEDSSIYLCSVRAGPTLEAFFGQGTRLTVV.

This clonotype came up once. Germline is not matched at one junction end, which may reflect a read error. The CDR3, as DNA: TGTGCCATCAGTGATGGTAGCGGGGGTATCACCGGGGAGCTTTTTTTT. Translation: CAISDGSGGITGELFF. V and J are TRBV10-3 and TRBJ2-2, with 9 bases matching TRBD2. The CDR3 is made up of 16 amino acids. Germline lookup yields CDR1 ENHRY and CDR2 SYGVKD.

This sequence joins TRBV30 and TRBJ1-6; 8 positions agree with TRBD1. V dropped 2 bases and J dropped 8; count of bases not matched to a gene: 8. The CDR3 length is 15 residues. Germline CDR1 GTSNPN, CDR2 SVGIG (reference sequence). The CDR3 region is CAWSPTGTGYSPLHF. CDR3 coding DNA: TGTGCCTGGAGTCCAACCGGGACAGGATATTCACCCCTCCACTTT.

V gene TRBV25-1 combines with J gene TRBJ2-1; D gene unclear. V lost 9 bases and J lost 3, with 12 bases in between. This CDR3 spans 13 amino acids. Germline V gene data show CDR1 as MGHDK and CDR2 as SYGVNS. CDR3 nucleotides: TGTGCCAGTAGTACCAGAAACTACAATGAGCAGTTCTTC. Protein: CASSTRNYNEQFF.

The chain is built from TRBV20-1 and TRBJ1-4; no clear D. Trimming left V 5 bases short and J 5 bases short, with 6 bases between. The CDR3 spans 11 residues. Germline V gives CDR1 DFQATT, CDR2 SNEGSKA (reference sequence). Written as DNA, the CDR3 is TGCAGTGCTGCCGAAAATGAAAAACTGTTTTTT. Translation gives CSAAENEKLFF.

V is TRBV14 and J is TRBJ1-1, with D possibly matching TRBD1 (5 bases). Per the germline V gene, CDR1 is SGHDN and CDR2 is FVKESK. Trimming left V 1 base short and J 1 base short, with 10 bases between. CDR3 length equals 15 residues. The CDR3 region is CASSQVDKSNTEAFF. The CDR3, as DNA: TGTGCCAGCAGCCAAGTGGACAAATCGAACACTGAAGCTTTCTTT.